A single T cell receptor beta chain is shown here with its context. The antigen is undetermined. At one boundary the junction diverges from the germline segment, which might be a read error. Sequencing was performed with immunoSEQ multiplex PCR; in TCRdb, only in-frame clones are kept and a portion is missing. The sample lists tens of thousands of clones; approximately 67% were seen once. These data come from a study of vaccination effects on CD4 cells after COVID-19. On the study more broadly: Antigen-specific CD4+ T cells were expanded (with viral peptide pools) by the ViraFEST assay ahead of sequencing. Study results and limitations: Clones from infection and from vaccination both contracted markedly late after vaccination. Only a single clone (1 of 255 vaccine-induced clones in healthy vaccinees) cross-reacted with common cold coronaviruses.

Germline CDR1 is SGHTS and CDR2 is YDEGEE. CDR3 length: 16 amino acids. Upon completion of 10 to 11 days in culture, CD4+ T cells were isolated. Researchers swapped half the medium for IL-2 medium on both days 3 and 7. This clonotype was sampled from a human donor who received a COVID-19 vaccine. The sequenced sample was CD4+ T cells from PBMCs cultured without peptide, obtained before COVID-19 vaccination. The V gene is TRBV5-8, the J gene TRBJ1-1; D perhaps matches TRBD1 (6 bases). The CDR3: CASRLEPRTANTEAFF. In nucleotides, the CDR3 is TGTGCCAGCAGATTGGAGCCCCGGACAGCAAACACTGAAGCTTTCTTT. The full variable domain, in which reference TRBV5-8 and TRBJ1-1 provide the parts outside the CDR3, is EAGVTQSPTHLIKTRGQQATLRCSPISGHTSVYWYQQALGLGLQFLLWYDEGEERNRGNFPPRFSGRQFPNYSSELNVNALELEDSALYLCASRLEPRTANTEAFFGQGTRLTVV.